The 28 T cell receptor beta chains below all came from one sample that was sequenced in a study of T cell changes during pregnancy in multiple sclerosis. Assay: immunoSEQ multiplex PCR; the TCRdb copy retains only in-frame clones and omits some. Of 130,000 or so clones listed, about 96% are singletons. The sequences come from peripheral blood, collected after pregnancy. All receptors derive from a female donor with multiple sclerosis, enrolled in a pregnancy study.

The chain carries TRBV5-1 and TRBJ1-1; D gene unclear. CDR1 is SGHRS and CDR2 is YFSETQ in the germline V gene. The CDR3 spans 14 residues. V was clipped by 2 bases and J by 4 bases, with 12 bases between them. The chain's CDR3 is CASSFSGDGTEAFF. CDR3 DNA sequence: TGCGCCAGCAGCTTTTCCGGAGACGGCACTGAAGCTTTCTTT.

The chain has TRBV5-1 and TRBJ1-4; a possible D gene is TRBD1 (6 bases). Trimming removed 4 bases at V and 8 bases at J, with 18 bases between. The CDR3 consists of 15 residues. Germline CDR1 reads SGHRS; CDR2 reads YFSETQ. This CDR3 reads CASSRSPDQGEKLFF. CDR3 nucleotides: TGCGCCAGCAGCAGATCGCCAGATCAGGGGGAAAAACTGTTTTTT.

CDR3 nucleotide sequence: TGTGCCAGTAGTACTAGCACAGATACGCAGTATTTT. It yields the protein CASSTSTDTQYF. This chain uses TRBV19 with TRBJ2-3; the D is unclear. The V end was cut by 4 bases, the J end by 0 bases, with 2 bases between. There are 12 residues in the CDR3. Germline V gene sequence: CDR1 LNHDA, CDR2 SQIVND (reference sequence).

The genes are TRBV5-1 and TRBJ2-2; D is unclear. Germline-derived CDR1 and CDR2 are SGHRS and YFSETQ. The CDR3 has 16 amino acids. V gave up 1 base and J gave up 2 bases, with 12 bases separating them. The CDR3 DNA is TGCGCCAGCAGCTTGTTCGAAGCGCGCAACACCGGGGAGCTGTTTTTT. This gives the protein CASSLFEARNTGELFF. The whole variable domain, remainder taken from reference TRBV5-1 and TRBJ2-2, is KAGVTQTPRYLIKTRGQQVTLSCSPISGHRSVSWYQQTPGQGLQFLFEYFSETQRNKGNFPGRFSGRQFSNSRSEMNVSTLELGDSALYLCASSLFEARNTGELFFGEGSRLTVL.

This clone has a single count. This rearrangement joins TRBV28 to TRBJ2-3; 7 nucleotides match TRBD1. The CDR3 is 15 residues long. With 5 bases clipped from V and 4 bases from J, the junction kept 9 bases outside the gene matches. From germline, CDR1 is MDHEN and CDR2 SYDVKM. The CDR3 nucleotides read TGTGCCAGCAGTATAACACAGGGGATATCAGATACGCAGTATTTT. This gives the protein CASSITQGISDTQYF. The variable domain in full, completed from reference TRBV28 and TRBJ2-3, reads DVKVTQSSRYLVKRTGEKVFLECVQDMDHENMFWYRQDPGLGLRLIYFSYDVKMKEKGDIPEGYSVSREKKERFSLILESASTNQTSMYLCASSITQGISDTQYFGPGTRLTVL.

The CDR3 loop is CASSEGAGQPQHF. In DNA form, the CDR3 reads TGTGCCAGCAGTGAGGGGGCCGGTCAGCCCCAGCATTTT. The chain links TRBV6-4 to TRBJ1-5; possible D gene TRBD1, 6 bases. The CDR3 is 13 residues long. With 3 bases removed from V and 6 bases from J, the gap between germline ends came to 9 bases. Per germline, CDR1 MRHNA and CDR2 SNTAGT.

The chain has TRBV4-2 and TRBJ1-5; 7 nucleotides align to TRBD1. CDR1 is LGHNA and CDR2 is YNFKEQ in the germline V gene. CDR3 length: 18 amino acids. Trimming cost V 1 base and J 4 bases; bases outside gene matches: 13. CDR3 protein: CASSQATDRAYENQPQHF. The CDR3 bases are TGTGCCAGCAGCCAAGCGACCGACAGGGCTTACGAAAATCAGCCCCAGCATTTT.

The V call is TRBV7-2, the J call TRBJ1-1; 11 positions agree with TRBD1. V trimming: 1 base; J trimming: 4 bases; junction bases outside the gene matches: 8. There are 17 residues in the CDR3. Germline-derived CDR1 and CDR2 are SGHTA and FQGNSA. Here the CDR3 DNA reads TGTGCCAGCAGCTTAGTTGGGACAGGGGGGATGGTCACTGAAGCTTTCTTT. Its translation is CASSLVGTGGMVTEAFF.

The CDR3 DNA follows: TGTGCCAGTCGGCCTCGGCAGGGTTACCCTTTCTTT. Amino acids: CASRPRQGYPFF. The chain carries TRBV6-1 and TRBJ1-1, with a weak D call TRBD1 (5 bases). The germline V and J ends were trimmed by 9 bases and 12 bases, with 20 bases remaining between them. CDR1 is MNHNS, CDR2 SASEGT, per germline. CDR3 size: 12 residues.

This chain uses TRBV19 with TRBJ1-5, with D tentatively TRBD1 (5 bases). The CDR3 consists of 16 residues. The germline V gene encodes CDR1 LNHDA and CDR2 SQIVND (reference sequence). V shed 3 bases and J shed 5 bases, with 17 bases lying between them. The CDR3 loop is CASSMAGGVRDQPQHF. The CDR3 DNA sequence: TGTGCCAGTAGTATGGCGGGAGGGGTACGGGATCAGCCCCAGCATTTT.

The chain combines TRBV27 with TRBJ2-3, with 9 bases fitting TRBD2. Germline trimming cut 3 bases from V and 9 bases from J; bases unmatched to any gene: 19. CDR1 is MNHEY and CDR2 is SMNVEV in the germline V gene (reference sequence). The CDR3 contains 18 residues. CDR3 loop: CASSLSSRTSANPGTQYF. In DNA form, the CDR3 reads TGTGCCAGCAGTTTGTCATCTCGGACTAGCGCTAACCCGGGGACGCAGTATTTT.

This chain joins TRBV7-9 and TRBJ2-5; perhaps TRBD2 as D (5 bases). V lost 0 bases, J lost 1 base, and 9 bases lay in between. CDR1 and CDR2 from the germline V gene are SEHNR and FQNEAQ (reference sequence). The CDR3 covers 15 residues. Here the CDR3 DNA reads TGTGCCAGCAGCTTAGCAGGGAGCAGCCAAGAGACCCAGTACTTC. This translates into CASSLAGSSQETQYF.

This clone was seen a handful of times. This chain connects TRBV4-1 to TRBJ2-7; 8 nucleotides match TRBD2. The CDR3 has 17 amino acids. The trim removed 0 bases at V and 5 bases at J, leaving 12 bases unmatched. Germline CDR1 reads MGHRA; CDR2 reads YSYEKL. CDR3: CASSQDWERESSDEQYF. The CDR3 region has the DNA TGCGCCAGCAGCCAAGATTGGGAGCGGGAGTCGTCGGACGAGCAGTACTTC.

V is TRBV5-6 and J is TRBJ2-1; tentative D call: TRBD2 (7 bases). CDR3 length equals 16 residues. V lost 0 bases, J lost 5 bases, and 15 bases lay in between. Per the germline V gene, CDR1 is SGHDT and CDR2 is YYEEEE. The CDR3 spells CASSLGGGGHHNEQFF. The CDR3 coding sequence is TGTGCCAGCAGCTTGGGGGGAGGGGGACACCACAATGAGCAGTTCTTC. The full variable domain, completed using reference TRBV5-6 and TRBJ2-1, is DAGVTQSPTHLIKTRGQQVTLRCSPKSGHDTVSWYQQALGQGPQFIFQYYEEEERQRGNFPDRFSGHQFPNYSSELNVNALLLGDSALYLCASSLGGGGHHNEQFFGPGTRLTVL.

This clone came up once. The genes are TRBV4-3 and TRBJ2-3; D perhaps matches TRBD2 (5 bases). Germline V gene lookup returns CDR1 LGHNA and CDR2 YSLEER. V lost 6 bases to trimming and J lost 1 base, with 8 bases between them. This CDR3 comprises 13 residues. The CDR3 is CASRLVGTDTQYF. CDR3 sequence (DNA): TGCGCCAGCAGACTAGTTGGCACAGATACGCAGTATTTT.

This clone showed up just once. The CDR3 nucleotides are TGTGCCAGCTCACCGGGACAGGGATGGGCTGAGCAGTTCTTC. Encoded protein: CASSPGQGWAEQFF. V gene TRBV18 combines with J gene TRBJ2-1; the match to TRBD1 covers 9 bases. The germline gives CDR1 KGHSH, CDR2 LQKENI. The CDR3 has 14 amino acids. J lost 9 bases, V lost 3 bases, and 6 bases had no gene match.

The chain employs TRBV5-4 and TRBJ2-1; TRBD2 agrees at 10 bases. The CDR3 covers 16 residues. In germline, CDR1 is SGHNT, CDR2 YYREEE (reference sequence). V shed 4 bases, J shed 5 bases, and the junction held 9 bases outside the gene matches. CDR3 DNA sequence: TGTGCCAGCAGCGACTTGCTAGCGGGAGATAACAATGAGCAGTTCTTC. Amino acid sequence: CASSDLLAGDNNEQFF.

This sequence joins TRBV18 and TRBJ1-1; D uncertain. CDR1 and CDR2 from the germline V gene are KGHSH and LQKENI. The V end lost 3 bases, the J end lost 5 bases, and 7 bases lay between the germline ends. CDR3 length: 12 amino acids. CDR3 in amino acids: CASSPIGTEAFF. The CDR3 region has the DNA TGTGCCAGCTCACCCATCGGGACTGAAGCTTTCTTT.

The CDR3 DNA sequence: TGTGCCAGCAGTTACTACCAGGGGGCCGAGCAGTACTTC. It translates to CASSYYQGAEQYF. The rearrangement links TRBV6-5 to TRBJ2-7, with 8 bases matching TRBD1. CDR1 and CDR2 (germline): MNHEY, SVGAGI. V shed 1 base, J shed 6 bases, and the junction held 2 bases outside the gene matches. The CDR3 length is 13 residues.

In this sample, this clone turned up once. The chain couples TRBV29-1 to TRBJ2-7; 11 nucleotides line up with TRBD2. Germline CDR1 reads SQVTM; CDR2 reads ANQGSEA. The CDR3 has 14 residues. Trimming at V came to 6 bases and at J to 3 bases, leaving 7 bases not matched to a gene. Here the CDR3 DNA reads TGCAGCGTCTCAACTAGCGGGAGTATCTACGAGCAGTACTTC. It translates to CSVSTSGSIYEQYF.

CDR3 nucleotides: TGTGCCAGCAGCTTAGCGGAGACAGGGACCTACGAGCAGTACTTC. The encoded protein is CASSLAETGTYEQYF. The chain uses TRBV7-8 and TRBJ2-7; 7 bases align to TRBD1. The V gene's germline CDR1 is SGHVS and CDR2 FQNEAQ. The V gene end was trimmed by 0 bases and the J gene end by 2 bases; junction bases not matched to a gene: 4. The CDR3 totals 15 residues.

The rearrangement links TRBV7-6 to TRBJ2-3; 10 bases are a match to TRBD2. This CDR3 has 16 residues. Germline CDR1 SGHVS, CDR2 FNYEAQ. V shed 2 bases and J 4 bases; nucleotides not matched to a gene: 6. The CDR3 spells CASSLTAGGPSDTQYF. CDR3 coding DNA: TGTGCCAGCAGCTTAACAGCGGGAGGGCCCTCAGATACGCAGTATTTT.

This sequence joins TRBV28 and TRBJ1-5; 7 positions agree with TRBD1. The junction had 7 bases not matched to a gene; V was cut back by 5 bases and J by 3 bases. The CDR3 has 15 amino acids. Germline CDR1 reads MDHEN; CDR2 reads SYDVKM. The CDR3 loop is CASSPHTGVNQPQHF. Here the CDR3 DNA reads TGTGCCAGCAGTCCCCATACAGGGGTCAATCAGCCCCAGCATTTT. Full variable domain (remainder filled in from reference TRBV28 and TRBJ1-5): DVKVTQSSRYLVKRTGEKVFLECVQDMDHENMFWYRQDPGLGLRLIYFSYDVKMKEKGDIPEGYSVSREKKERFSLILESASTNQTSMYLCASSPHTGVNQPQHFGDGTRLSIL.

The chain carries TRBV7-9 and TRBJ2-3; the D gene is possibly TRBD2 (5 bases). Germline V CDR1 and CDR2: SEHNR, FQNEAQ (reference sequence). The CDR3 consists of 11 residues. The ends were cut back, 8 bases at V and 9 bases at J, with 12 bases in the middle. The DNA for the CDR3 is TGTGCCAGCCTGTGGAGAGGGACGCAGTATTTT. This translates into CASLWRGTQYF.

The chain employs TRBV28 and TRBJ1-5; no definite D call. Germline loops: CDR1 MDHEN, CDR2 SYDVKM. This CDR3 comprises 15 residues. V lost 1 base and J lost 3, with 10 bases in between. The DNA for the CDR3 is TGTGCCAGCAGTTTATCGGCGGTGACCAATCAGCCCCAGCATTTT. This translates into CASSLSAVTNQPQHF.

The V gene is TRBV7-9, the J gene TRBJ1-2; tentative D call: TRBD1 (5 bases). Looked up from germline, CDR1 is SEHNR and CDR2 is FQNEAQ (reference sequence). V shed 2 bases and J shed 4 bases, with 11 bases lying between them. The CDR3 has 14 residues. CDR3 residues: CASSLIQGLYGYTF. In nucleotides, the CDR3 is TGTGCCAGCAGCTTAATCCAGGGACTCTATGGCTACACCTTC.

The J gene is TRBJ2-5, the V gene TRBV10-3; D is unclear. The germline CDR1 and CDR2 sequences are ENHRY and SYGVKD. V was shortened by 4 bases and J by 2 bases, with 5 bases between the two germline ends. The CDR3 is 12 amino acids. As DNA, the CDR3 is TGTGCCATCAGTGGACTTCAAGAGACCCAGTACTTC. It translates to CAISGLQETQYF.

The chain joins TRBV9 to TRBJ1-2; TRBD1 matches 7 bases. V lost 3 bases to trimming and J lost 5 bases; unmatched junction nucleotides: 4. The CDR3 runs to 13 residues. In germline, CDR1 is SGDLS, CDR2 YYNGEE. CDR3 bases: TGTGCCAGCAGCGCAAGACAGGGTTATGGCTACACCTTC. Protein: CASSARQGYGYTF. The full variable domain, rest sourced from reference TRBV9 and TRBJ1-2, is DSGVTQTPKHLITATGQRVTLRCSPRSGDLSVYWYQQSLDQGLQFLIQYYNGEERAKGNILERFSAQQFPDLHSELNLSSLELGDSALYFCASSARQGYGYTFGSGTRLTVV.